This entry lists 28 T cell receptor beta chains sequenced from one sample in a study of a mutant IDH1 vaccine in newly diagnosed glioma. Libraries were prepared by immunoSEQ multiplex PCR; TCRdb keeps only in-frame clonotypes and omits some of them. Among approximately 45,000 clones listed, about 92% were seen once. Their target antigens are unknown. Time point reported: week 35, safety follow-up. Each vaccine dose was 300 ug of mutant IDH1 20-mer peptide, with topical imiquimod. Sample: PBMCs, taken from a glioma patient whose treatment included an IDH1 peptide vaccine. All receptors come from a middle-aged man with glioma.

The V and J genes are TRBV27 and TRBJ2-2, with D possibly being TRBD1 or TRBD2 (5 bases each). Germline CDR1 and CDR2: MNHEY and SMNVEV (reference sequence). Trimming shortened V by 10 bases and J by 6 bases, and 9 bases separated the two germline ends. The length of the CDR3 is 11 residues. The CDR3 here is CATRGAGELFF. For the CDR3, the DNA is TGTGCCACAAGGGGAGCCGGGGAGCTGTTTTTT.

The gene calls are TRBV19 and TRBJ2-6; TRBD2 aligns across 10 bases. The germline CDR1 and CDR2 sequences are LNHDA and SQIVND (reference sequence). The CDR3 sequence is 17 residues long. Trimming removed 4 bases from V and 1 base from J; junction bases left unmatched: 4. Here the CDR3 DNA reads TGTGCCAGTAGTACTAGCGGGAGCCCGTCTGGGGCCAACGTCCTGACTTTC. Protein sequence: CASSTSGSPSGANVLTF.

This clone has a handful of counts. The chain has TRBV30 and TRBJ1-5, with 9 nucleotides matching TRBD1. Germline lookup yields CDR1 GTSNPN and CDR2 SVGIG (reference sequence). This CDR3 has 14 residues. The V segment lost 3 bases and the J segment 4 bases; nucleotides outside the gene matches: 4. CDR3 bases: TGTGCCTGGAGCGCCGGGACAGGGAATCAGCCCCAGCATTTT. Its protein product is CAWSAGTGNQPQHF.

The chain joins TRBV6-5 to TRBJ2-5; D is perhaps TRBD2 (6 bases). The V gene lost 2 bases and the J gene lost 4 bases, with 17 bases spanning the gap. CDR1 MNHEY and CDR2 SVGAGI come from the germline V gene. CDR3 length: 16 amino acids. The CDR3 DNA reads as TGTGCCAGCAGTTACAAGTGGGGAGGCAGAGGAGAGACCCAGTACTTC. As protein: CASSYKWGGRGETQYF.

This chain uses TRBV4-3 with TRBJ2-1; TRBD2 agrees at 9 bases. V gave up 0 bases and J gave up 1 base; unmatched junction bases: 4. From germline, CDR1 is LGHNA and CDR2 YSLEER. The CDR3 spans 17 residues. In DNA form, the CDR3 reads TGCGCCAGCAGCCAAGACTCACTAGCGGGTTCCTACAATGAGCAGTTCTTC. Translating it yields CASSQDSLAGSYNEQFF.

The chain recombines TRBV14 with TRBJ2-2; D perhaps matches TRBD1 (6 bases). Germline V gene sequence: CDR1 SGHDN, CDR2 FVKESK. The CDR3 length is 17 residues. Trimming removed 3 bases from V and 1 base from J, with 15 bases in between. The CDR3 protein is CASSHLPGHVNTGELFF. CDR3 in DNA: TGTGCCAGCAGCCATCTTCCGGGACACGTGAACACCGGGGAGCTGTTTTTT.

The chain has TRBV6-5 and TRBJ2-7; D unresolved. The V and J ends lost 5 bases and 3 bases respectively, with 11 bases between them. The CDR3 contains 13 residues. CDR1 is MNHEY, CDR2 SVGAGI, per germline. The CDR3 spells CASSRQVRYEQYF. CDR3 nucleotide sequence: TGTGCCAGCAGTAGGCAGGTGCGCTACGAGCAGTACTTC.

The chain recombines TRBV5-1 with TRBJ2-3; the D is unclear. V dropped 3 bases and J dropped 11 bases, with 13 bases sitting between them. CDR1 and CDR2 from the germline V gene are SGHRS and YFSETQ. There are 12 residues in the CDR3. As DNA, the CDR3 is TGCGCCAGCAGCTCGGATAGTTCTGGGCAGTATTTT. This gives the protein CASSSDSSGQYF.

The gene calls are TRBV27 and TRBJ1-1, with D perhaps matching TRBD1 (6 bases). Per germline, CDR1 MNHEY and CDR2 SMNVEV (reference sequence). V was shortened by 6 bases and J by 6 bases, with 17 bases between the two germline ends. This CDR3 region has 14 residues. The CDR3 is CASRKDRLVAEAFF. CDR3 sequence (DNA): TGTGCCAGCAGGAAAGACAGGCTGGTCGCTGAAGCTTTCTTT.

The gene calls are TRBV19 and TRBJ1-1, with 9 nucleotides matching TRBD1. Trimming cost V 7 bases and J 7 bases; bases outside gene matches: 7. This CDR3 is 13 amino acids long. Looked up from germline, CDR1 is LNHDA and CDR2 is SQIVND (reference sequence). This chain's CDR3 is CASTEQGAVEAFF. Written as DNA, the CDR3 is TGTGCCAGTACCGAACAGGGGGCGGTTGAAGCTTTCTTT.

The rearrangement links TRBV9 to TRBJ1-4; 9 bases map to TRBD1. The CDR3 length is 17 residues. V shed 4 bases and J 3 bases; nucleotides not matched to a gene: 10. The V gene's germline CDR1 is SGDLS and CDR2 YYNGEE. The CDR3 region has the DNA TGTGCCAGCAGCTCCTCCCGGGACAGGGCGGCTAATGAAAAACTGTTTTTT. As protein: CASSSSRDRAANEKLFF.

The CDR3 DNA reads as TGTGCCAGCAGTCCTACTACAGGGGTGGGGACTGAAGCTTTCTTT. Residues: CASSPTTGVGTEAFF. This rearrangement joins TRBV6-5 to TRBJ1-1, with 7 positions matching TRBD1. Germline V gene lookup returns CDR1 MNHEY and CDR2 SVGAGI. The trim removed 5 bases at V and 5 bases at J, leaving 11 bases unmatched. This CDR3 contains 15 residues.

The J gene is TRBJ2-7, the V gene TRBV4-3; 10 positions agree with TRBD2. The J segment lost 3 bases and the V segment lost 4 bases, leaving 15 bases of the junction unmatched. CDR3 length equals 18 residues. CDR1 LGHNA and CDR2 YSLEER come from the germline V gene. The CDR3 is CASSREGRASGGIYEQYF. Written as DNA, the CDR3 is TGCGCCAGCAGCCGAGAGGGGCGGGCTAGCGGGGGCATCTACGAGCAGTACTTC.

The chain links TRBV7-9 to TRBJ1-2; D gene uncertain. The CDR3 contains 13 residues. Germline V gives CDR1 SEHNR, CDR2 FQNEAQ (reference sequence). The germline V and J ends were trimmed by 0 bases and 4 bases, with 6 bases remaining between them. CDR3 in DNA: TGTGCCAGCAGCTTAGCGCTTGGCTATGGCTACACCTTC. Its protein product is CASSLALGYGYTF.

The gene calls are TRBV11-1 and TRBJ2-1, with 11 nucleotides matching TRBD2. The CDR3 runs to 15 residues. CDR1 and CDR2 (germline): SGHAT, FQDESV (reference sequence). V was clipped by 5 bases and J by 8 bases; unmatched bases: 8. CDR3 in DNA: TGTGCCAGCAGCACACTAGCGGGGGTAATCGATGAGCAGTTCTTC. Protein product: CASSTLAGVIDEQFF.

The chain uses TRBV2 and TRBJ2-7; 9 bases align to TRBD1. The CDR3 runs to 16 residues. The J segment lost 3 bases and the V segment lost 2 bases, leaving 8 bases of the junction unmatched. From germline, CDR1 is SNHLY and CDR2 FYNNEI. CDR3 sequence reads: CASSEYWDRVIYEQYF. Here the CDR3 DNA reads TGTGCCAGCAGTGAATACTGGGACAGGGTCATCTACGAGCAGTACTTC.

The chain links TRBV28 to TRBJ1-5; D is unclear. V was pared by 2 bases and J by 0 bases, with 11 bases between. CDR1 and CDR2 from the germline V gene are MDHEN and SYDVKM. This CDR3 comprises 16 residues. This chain's CDR3 is CASSLKGFYSNQPQHF. As DNA, the CDR3 is TGTGCCAGCAGTTTAAAGGGTTTCTATAGCAATCAGCCCCAGCATTTT.

This sequence joins TRBV19 and TRBJ1-2; D ambiguous. The CDR3 loop spans 12 amino acids. The V gene's germline CDR1 is LNHDA and CDR2 SQIVND (reference sequence). Trimming stripped 5 bases from V and 4 bases from J, with 8 bases between. The CDR3 DNA reads TGTGCCAGTAGTCCAAGCTCCTATGGCTACACCTTC. It is translated as CASSPSSYGYTF.

V and J are TRBV6-5 and TRBJ1-3; 7 positions agree with TRBD1. Per the germline V gene, CDR1 is MNHEY and CDR2 is SVGAGI. The CDR3 is 14 amino acids. J was trimmed by 4 bases and V by 10 bases; bases with no gene match: 10. As DNA, the CDR3 is TGTGCCACCCGGGAGGGGGCGAGGGGAAACACCATATATTTT. Protein product: CATREGARGNTIYF.

V is TRBV5-6 and J is TRBJ2-1; maybe TRBD2 (5 bases). CDR3 size: 17 residues. Trimming removed 1 base from V and 3 bases from J, with 17 bases in between. Germline CDR1 SGHDT, CDR2 YYEEEE. The DNA of the CDR3 is TGTGCCAGCAGCTTGTGGGTAGGAAGCGGCATCTACAATGAGCAGTTCTTC. Protein sequence: CASSLWVGSGIYNEQFF.

The rearrangement joins TRBV6-6 to TRBJ2-5; weak D call: TRBD1 (7 bases). V gave up 8 bases and J gave up 1 base, with 11 bases separating them. The germline V gene encodes CDR1 MNHNY and CDR2 SVGAGI (reference sequence). The CDR3 loop spans 13 amino acids. For the CDR3, the DNA is TGTGCCAGCGGGGGGACAGCCCAAGAGACCCAGTACTTC. Its protein product is CASGGTAQETQYF.

The chain joins TRBV4-1 to TRBJ2-3; unclear D gene. The germline V gene encodes CDR1 MGHRA and CDR2 YSYEKL. Trimming took off 2 bases at V and 2 bases at J, with 8 bases between the two ends. CDR3 length equals 14 residues. For the CDR3, the DNA is TGCGCCAGCAGCCAACGAACGGACACAGATACGCAGTATTTT. Translating it yields CASSQRTDTDTQYF.

The chain is built from TRBV11-2 and TRBJ2-7; D may be TRBD1 (6 bases). V dropped 5 bases and J dropped 5 bases, with 16 bases sitting between them. CDR3 length: 14 residues. Germline V gene sequence: CDR1 SGHAT, CDR2 FQNNGV. CDR3: CASSTSAQGNEQYF. The CDR3 region has the DNA TGTGCCAGCAGCACCTCTGCTCAGGGGAACGAGCAGTACTTC.

This clone occurred a few times. The rearrangement uses TRBV6-6 and TRBJ2-7; D is unresolved. From germline, CDR1 is MNHNY and CDR2 SVGAGI (reference sequence). V was cut by 6 bases and J by 2 bases, with 11 bases left in between. The CDR3 is 13 amino acids. The CDR3 here is CASSHGFAYEQYF. CDR3 nucleotides: TGTGCCAGCAGCCACGGGTTTGCCTACGAGCAGTACTTC.

The chain carries TRBV15 and TRBJ1-5; D gene uncertain. V was pared by 0 bases and J by 3 bases, with 15 bases between. The CDR3 sequence is 17 residues long. Germline values: CDR1 LNHNV, CDR2 YYDKDF (reference sequence). This CDR3 is CATSRDEARRNNQPQHF. CDR3 coding DNA: TGTGCCACCAGCAGAGATGAGGCCAGGCGAAACAATCAGCCCCAGCATTTT.

The chain uses TRBV5-6 and TRBJ2-6, with D perhaps TRBD1 (5 bases). With 0 bases removed from V and 0 bases from J, the gap between germline ends came to 13 bases. This CDR3 is built from 18 residues. Germline V lookup: CDR1 SGHDT, CDR2 YYEEEE. The CDR3 DNA reads as TGTGCCAGCAGCTTGGGGGGCTGGGCCGCCTCTGGGGCCAACGTCCTGACTTTC. It codes for CASSLGGWAASGANVLTF.

The J gene is TRBJ2-3, the V gene TRBV2; D is perhaps TRBD1 (5 bases). Trimming took off 7 bases at V and 2 bases at J, with 16 bases between the two ends. The germline CDR1 and CDR2 sequences are SNHLY and FYNNEI. The CDR3 loop spans 15 amino acids. In DNA form, the CDR3 reads TGTGCCAGCACCACCCAGGGAATAAACACAGATACGCAGTATTTT. Protein sequence: CASTTQGINTDTQYF.

The chain links TRBV7-9 to TRBJ1-3; perhaps TRBD1 as D (5 bases). The CDR3 consists of 13 residues. Trimming left V 4 bases short and J 4 bases short, with 8 bases between. CDR1 and CDR2 from the germline V gene are SEHNR and FQNEAQ (reference sequence). Here the CDR3 DNA reads TGTGCCAGCAGCTCAAGACAGGGAAACACCATATATTTT. Amino acid sequence: CASSSRQGNTIYF.